This T cell receptor beta chain appears in the sequencing data of a study of blood T cell repertoires in COVID-19. Individuals aged 18 to 89 years were recruited from roughly 22 US areas. Clinical history reported by participants formed the basis on which cohorts were assigned. This clone appeared once. Libraries were prepared by immunoSEQ multiplex PCR; TCRdb keeps only in-frame clonotypes and omits some of them. Of about 130,000 clones listed, about 80% are singletons. V gave up 5 bases and J gave up 2 bases, with 15 bases separating them. The germline V gene has CDR1 MNHEY and CDR2 SVGAGI. This CDR3 spans 15 amino acids.

The clonotype comes from a man aged 35 to 55 with acute COVID-19. This chain links TRBV6-5 with TRBJ1-2; D remains unclear. Material: PBMCs or T cells enriched from blood (not recorded which). The CDR3 coding sequence is TGTGCCAGCAGTCTTGGACTCCCGGGGAACTATGGCTACACCTTC. This sequence encodes CASSLGLPGNYGYTF.